The following is a T cell receptor (beta chain) sequence with its context. The same CDR3 can be traced to other DNA sequences in this sample. TCRdb redid the clone calls on the PCR reads using MiXCR. This table holds some 37,000 clones, roughly 50% found once. The entry originates in a study of metastatic and nonmetastatic thyroid tumors. Study-level background: The study looked at repertoires side by side in blood and in tumor or nodule tissue from malignant and benign thyroid patients.

None of the patients had undergone any treatment ahead of thyroid surgery. The source is a male donor with papillary thyroid cancer or a benign thyroid nodule (not recorded which). Some clones in this sample may be carry-over from other donors' samples. The sample consisted of tumor tissue.

The CDR3, as DNA: TGCAGTGCTTATGCTACTCTGGGGTCTTCCTACGAGCAGTACTTC. Encoded protein: CSAYATLGSSYEQYF. The V call is TRBV20-1, the J call TRBJ2-7; D uncertain. Trimming shortened V by 5 bases and J by 1 base, and 18 bases separated the two germline ends. CDR1 is DFQATT and CDR2 is SNEGSKA in the germline V gene (reference sequence). This CDR3 has 15 amino acids.